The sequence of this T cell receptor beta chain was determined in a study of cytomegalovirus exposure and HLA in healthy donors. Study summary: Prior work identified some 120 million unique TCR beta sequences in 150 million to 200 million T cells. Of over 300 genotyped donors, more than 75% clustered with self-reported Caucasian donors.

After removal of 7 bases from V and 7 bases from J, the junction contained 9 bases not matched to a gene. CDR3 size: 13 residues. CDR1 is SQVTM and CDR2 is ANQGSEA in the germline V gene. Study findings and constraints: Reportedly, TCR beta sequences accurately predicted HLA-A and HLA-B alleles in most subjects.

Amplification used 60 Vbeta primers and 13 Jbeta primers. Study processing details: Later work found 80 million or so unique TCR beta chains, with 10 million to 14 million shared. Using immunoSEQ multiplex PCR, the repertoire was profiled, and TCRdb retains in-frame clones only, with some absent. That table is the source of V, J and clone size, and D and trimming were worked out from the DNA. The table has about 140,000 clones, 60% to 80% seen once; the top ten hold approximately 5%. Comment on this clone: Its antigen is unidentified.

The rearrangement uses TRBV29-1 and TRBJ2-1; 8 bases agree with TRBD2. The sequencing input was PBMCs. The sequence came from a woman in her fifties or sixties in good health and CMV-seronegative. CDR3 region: CSGRGGGANEQFF. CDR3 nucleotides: TGCAGCGGACGGGGGGGCGGAGCTAATGAGCAGTTCTTC.